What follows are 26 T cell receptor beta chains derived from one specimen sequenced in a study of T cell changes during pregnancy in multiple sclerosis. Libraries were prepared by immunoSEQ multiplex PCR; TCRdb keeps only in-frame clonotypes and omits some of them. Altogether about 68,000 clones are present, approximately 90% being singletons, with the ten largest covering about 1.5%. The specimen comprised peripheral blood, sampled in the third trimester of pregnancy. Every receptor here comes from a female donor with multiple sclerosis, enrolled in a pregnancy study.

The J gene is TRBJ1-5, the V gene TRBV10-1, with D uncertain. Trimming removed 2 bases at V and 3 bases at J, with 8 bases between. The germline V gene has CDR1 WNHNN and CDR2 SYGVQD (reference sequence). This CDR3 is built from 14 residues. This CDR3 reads CASSEGQFNQPQHF. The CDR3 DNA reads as TGCGCCAGCAGTGAGGGGCAGTTCAATCAGCCCCAGCATTTT.

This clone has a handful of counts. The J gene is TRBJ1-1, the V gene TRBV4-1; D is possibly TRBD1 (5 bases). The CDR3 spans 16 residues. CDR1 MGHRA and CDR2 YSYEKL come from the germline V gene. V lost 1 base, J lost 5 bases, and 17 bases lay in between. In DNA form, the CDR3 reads TGCGCCAGCAGCCAAGGAGACGGAAGGGGAGGAACTGAAGCTTTCTTT. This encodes CASSQGDGRGGTEAFF.

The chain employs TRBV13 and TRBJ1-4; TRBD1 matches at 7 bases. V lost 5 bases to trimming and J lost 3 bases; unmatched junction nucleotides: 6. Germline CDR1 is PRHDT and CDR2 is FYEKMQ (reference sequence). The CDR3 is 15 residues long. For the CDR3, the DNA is TGTGCCAGCAGCCCTCCCACAGGGGCTAATGAAAAACTGTTTTTT. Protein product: CASSPPTGANEKLFF.

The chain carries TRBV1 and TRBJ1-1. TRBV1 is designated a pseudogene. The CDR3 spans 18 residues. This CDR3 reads CTSSQITSPGDENTEAFF. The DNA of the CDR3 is TGCACCAGCAGCCAAATCACCAGCCCCGGAGACGAGAACACTGAAGCTTTCTTT.

CDR3 region: CASTSPDRDNSPLHF. The CDR3 nucleotides are TGCGCCAGCACCTCCCCCGACAGGGATAATTCACCCCTCCACTTT. The J gene is TRBJ1-6, the V gene TRBV4-1; 7 nucleotides match TRBD1. Germline V lookup: CDR1 MGHRA, CDR2 YSYEKL. V was pared by 7 bases and J by 5 bases, with 8 bases of the junction left unmatched. The CDR3 covers 15 residues.

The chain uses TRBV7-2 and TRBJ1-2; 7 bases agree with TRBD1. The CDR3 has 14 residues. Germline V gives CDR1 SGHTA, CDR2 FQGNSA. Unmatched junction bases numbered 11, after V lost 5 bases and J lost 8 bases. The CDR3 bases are TGTGCCAGCAGCGCAGGGGGGTCTTCGGGCGGCTACACCTTC. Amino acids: CASSAGGSSGGYTF.

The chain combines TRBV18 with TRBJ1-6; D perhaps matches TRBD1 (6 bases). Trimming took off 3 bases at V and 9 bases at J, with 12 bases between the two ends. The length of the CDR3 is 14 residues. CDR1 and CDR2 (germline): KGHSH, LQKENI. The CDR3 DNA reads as TGTGCCAGCTCACCGGGGGCCCGGGGTTCACCCCTCCACTTT. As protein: CASSPGARGSPLHF.

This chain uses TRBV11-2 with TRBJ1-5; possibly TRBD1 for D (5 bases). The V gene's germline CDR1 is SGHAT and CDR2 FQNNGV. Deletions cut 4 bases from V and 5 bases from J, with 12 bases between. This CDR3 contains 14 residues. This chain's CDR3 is CASSSRDGHQPQHF. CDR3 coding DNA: TGTGCCAGCAGCTCGCGGGACGGTCATCAGCCCCAGCATTTT.

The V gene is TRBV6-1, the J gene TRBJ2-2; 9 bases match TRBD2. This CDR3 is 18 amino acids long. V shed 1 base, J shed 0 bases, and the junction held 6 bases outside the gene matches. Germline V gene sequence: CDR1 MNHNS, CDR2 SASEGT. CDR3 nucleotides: TGTGCCAGCAGTGAAGTAGGTAGCGGGGGCTCGAACACCGGGGAGCTGTTTTTT. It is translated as CASSEVGSGGSNTGELFF.

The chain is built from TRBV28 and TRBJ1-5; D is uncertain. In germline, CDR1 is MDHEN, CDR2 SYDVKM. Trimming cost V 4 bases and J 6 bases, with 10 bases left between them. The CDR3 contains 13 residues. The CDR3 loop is CASSSTGIQPQHF. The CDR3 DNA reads TGTGCCAGCAGTTCTACGGGGATTCAGCCCCAGCATTTT.

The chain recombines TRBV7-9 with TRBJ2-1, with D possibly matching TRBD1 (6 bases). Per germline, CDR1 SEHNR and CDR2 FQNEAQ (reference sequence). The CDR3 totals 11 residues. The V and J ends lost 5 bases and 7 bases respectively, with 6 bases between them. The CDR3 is CASSTGNEQFF. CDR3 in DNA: TGTGCCAGCAGCACAGGGAATGAGCAGTTCTTC.

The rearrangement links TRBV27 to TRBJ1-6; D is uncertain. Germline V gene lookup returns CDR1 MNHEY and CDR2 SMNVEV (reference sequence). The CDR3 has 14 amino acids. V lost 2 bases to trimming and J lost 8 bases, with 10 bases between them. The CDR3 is CASSLRHRDSPLHF. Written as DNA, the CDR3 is TGTGCCAGCAGTTTAAGGCACAGAGATTCACCCCTCCACTTT.

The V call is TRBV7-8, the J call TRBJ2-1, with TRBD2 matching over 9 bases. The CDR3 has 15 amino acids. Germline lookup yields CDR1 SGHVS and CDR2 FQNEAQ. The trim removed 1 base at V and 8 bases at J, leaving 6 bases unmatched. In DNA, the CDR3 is TGTGCCAGCAGCTTAGGTCTAGCGGGGACCCATGAGCAGTTCTTC. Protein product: CASSLGLAGTHEQFF.

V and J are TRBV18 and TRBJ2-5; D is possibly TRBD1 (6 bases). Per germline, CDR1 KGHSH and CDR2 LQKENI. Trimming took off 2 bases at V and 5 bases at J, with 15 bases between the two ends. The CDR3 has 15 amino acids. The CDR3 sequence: CASSPLGHREETQYF. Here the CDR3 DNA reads TGTGCCAGCTCACCATTAGGGCACAGGGAGGAGACCCAGTACTTC. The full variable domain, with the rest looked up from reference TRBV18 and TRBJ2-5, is NAGVMQNPRHLVRRRGQEARLRCSPMKGHSHVYWYRQLPEEGLKFMVYLQKENIIDESGMPKERFSAEFPKEGPSILRIQQVVRGDSAAYFCASSPLGHREETQYFGPGTRLLVL.

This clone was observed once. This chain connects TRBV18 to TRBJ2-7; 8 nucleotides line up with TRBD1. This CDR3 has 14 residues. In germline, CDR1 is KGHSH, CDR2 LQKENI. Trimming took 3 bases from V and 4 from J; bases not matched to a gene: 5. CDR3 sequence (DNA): TGTGCCAGCTCACCGGGACAGGTTTCATACGAGCAGTACTTC. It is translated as CASSPGQVSYEQYF.

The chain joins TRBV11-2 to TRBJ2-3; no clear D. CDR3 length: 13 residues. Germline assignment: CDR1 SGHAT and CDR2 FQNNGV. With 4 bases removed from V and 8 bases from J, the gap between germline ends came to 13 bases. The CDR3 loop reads CASSSTWSGTQYF. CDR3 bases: TGTGCCAGCAGCTCGACCTGGTCGGGTACGCAGTATTTT.

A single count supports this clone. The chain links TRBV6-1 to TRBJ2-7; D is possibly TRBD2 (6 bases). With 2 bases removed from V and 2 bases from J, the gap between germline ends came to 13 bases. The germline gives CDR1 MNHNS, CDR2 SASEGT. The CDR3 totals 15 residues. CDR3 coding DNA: TGTGCCAGCAGTGAACTAGGGACGGGAGCCTACGAGCAGTACTTC. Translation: CASSELGTGAYEQYF.

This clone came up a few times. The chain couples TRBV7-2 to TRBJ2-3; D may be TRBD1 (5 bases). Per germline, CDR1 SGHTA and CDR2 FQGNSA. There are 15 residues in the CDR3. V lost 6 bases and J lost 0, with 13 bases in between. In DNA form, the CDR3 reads TGTGCCAGCAGACTTCCGACAGCTAGCACAGATACGCAGTATTTT. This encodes CASRLPTASTDTQYF. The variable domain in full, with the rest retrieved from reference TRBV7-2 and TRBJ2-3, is GAGVSQSPSNKVTEKGKDVELRCDPISGHTALYWYRQSLGQGLEFLIYFQGNSAPDKSGLPSDRFSAERTGGSVSTLTIQRTQQEDSAVYLCASRLPTASTDTQYFGPGTRLTVL.

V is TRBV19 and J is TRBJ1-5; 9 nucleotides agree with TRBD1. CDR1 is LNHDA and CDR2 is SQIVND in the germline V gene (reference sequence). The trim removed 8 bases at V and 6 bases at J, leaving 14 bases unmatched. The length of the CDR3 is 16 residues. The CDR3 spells CASALLHGTGRQPQHF. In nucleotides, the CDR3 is TGTGCCAGTGCCCTACTCCACGGGACAGGGCGTCAGCCCCAGCATTTT.

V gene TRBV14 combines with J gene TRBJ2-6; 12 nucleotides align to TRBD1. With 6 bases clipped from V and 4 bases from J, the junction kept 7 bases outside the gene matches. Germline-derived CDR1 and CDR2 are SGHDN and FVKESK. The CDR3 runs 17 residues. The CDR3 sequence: CASSWGQGAGGANVLTF. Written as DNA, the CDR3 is TGTGCCAGCAGTTGGGGACAGGGGGCTGGAGGGGCCAACGTCCTGACTTTC.

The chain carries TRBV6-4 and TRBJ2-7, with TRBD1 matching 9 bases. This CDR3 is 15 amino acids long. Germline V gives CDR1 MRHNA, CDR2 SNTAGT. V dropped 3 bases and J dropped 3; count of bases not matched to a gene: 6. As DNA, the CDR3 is TGTGCCAGCAGTGAGGAACCGGGACAGGGCTACGAGCAGTACTTC. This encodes CASSEEPGQGYEQYF.

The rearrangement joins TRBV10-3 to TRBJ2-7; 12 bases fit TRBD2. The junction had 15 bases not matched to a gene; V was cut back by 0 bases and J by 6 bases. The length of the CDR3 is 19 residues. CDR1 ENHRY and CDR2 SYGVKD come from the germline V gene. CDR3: CAISESTLAGGPAAREQYF. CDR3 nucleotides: TGTGCCATCAGTGAGTCGACGCTAGCGGGAGGGCCCGCGGCCCGCGAGCAGTACTTC.

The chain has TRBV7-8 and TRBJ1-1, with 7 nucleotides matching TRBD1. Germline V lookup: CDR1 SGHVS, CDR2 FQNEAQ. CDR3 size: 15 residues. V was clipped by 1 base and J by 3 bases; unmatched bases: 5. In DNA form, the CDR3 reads TGTGCCAGCAGCTTAGAGGCAGGGGGACACACTGAAGCTTTCTTT. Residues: CASSLEAGGHTEAFF. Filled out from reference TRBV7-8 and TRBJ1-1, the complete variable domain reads GAGVSQSPRYKVAKRGQDVALRCDPISGHVSLFWYQQALGQGPEFLTYFQNEAQLDKSGLPSDRFFAERPEGSVSTLKIQRTQQEDSAVYLCASSLEAGGHTEAFFGQGTRLTVV.

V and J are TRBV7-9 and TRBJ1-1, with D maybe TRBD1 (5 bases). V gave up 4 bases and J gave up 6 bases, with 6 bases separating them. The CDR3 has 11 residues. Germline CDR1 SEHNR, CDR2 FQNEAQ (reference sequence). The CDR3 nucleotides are TGTGCCAGCAGCTCGACAGCTGAAGCTTTCTTT. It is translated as CASSSTAEAFF.

CDR3 in amino acids: CASTSRGNQPQHF. CDR3 coding DNA: TGTGCCAGCACTTCAAGGGGGAATCAGCCCCAGCATTTT. The rearrangement links TRBV6-1 to TRBJ1-5; D might be TRBD1 (6 bases). This CDR3 spans 13 amino acids. The V gene lost 7 bases and the J gene lost 4 bases, with 11 bases spanning the gap. The germline gives CDR1 MNHNS, CDR2 SASEGT.

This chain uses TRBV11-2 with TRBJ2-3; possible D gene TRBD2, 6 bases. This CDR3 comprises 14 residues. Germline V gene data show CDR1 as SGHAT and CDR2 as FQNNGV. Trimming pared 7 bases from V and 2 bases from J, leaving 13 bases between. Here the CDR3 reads CASNLGDFTDTQYF. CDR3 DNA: TGTGCCAGCAACTTGGGGGACTTCACAGATACGCAGTATTTT.